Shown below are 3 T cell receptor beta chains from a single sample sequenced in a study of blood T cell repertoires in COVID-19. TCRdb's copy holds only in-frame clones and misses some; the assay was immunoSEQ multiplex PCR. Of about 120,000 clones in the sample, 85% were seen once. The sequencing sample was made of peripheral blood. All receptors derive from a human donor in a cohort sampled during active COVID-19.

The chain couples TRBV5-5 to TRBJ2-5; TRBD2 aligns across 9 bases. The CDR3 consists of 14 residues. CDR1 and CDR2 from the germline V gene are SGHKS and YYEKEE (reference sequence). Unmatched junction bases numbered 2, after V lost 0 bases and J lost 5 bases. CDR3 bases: TGTGCCAGCAGCTTGGCTAGCGGGGTGGAGACCCAGTACTTC. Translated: CASSLASGVETQYF.

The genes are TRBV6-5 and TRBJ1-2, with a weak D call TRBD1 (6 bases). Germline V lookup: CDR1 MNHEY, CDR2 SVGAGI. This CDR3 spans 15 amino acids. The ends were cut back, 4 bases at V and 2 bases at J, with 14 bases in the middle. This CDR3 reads CASSLSSGANYGYTF. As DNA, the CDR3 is TGTGCCAGCAGTTTGTCATCAGGGGCGAACTATGGCTACACCTTC.

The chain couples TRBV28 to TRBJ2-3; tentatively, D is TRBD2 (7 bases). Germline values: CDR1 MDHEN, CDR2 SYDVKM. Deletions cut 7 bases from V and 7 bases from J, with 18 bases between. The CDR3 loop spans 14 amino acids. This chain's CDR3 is CASTTGGGLYTQYF. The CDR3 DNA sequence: TGTGCCAGCACCACCGGCGGGGGCCTTTATACGCAGTATTTT.